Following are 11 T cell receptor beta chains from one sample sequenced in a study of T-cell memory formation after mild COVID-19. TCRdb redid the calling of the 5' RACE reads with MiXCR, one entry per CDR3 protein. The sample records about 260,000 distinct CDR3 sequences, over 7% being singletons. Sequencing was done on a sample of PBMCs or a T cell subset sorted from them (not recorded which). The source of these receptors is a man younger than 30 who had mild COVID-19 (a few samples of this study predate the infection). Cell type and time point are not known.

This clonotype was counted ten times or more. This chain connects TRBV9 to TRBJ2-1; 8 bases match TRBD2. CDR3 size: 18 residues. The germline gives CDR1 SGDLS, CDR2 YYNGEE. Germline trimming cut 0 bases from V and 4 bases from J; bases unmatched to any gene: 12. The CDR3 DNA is TGTGCCAGCAGCGTAGGGGCACTTAGCGGGGCCATGTACAATGAGCAGTTCTTC. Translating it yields CASSVGALSGAMYNEQFF.

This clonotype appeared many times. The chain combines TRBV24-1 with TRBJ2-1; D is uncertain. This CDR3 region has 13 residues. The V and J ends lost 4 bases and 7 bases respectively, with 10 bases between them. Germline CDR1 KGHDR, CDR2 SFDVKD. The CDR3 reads CATSDVSVNEQFF. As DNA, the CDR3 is TGTGCCACCAGTGACGTCAGCGTAAATGAGCAGTTCTTC.

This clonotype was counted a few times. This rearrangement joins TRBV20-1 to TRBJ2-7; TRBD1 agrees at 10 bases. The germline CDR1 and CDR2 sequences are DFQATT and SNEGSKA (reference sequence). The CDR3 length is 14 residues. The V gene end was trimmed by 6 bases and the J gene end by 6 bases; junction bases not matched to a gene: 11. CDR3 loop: CSARGGTGAGEQYF. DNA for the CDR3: TGCAGTGCCCGGGGCGGGACAGGGGCCGGCGAGCAGTACTTC.

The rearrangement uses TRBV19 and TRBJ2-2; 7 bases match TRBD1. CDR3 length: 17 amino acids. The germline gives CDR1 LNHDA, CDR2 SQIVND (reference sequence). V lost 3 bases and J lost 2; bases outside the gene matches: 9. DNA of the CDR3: TGTGCCAGTAGTATTCGATCCGGGACAGTTAACACCGGGGAGCTGTTTTTT. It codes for CASSIRSGTVNTGELFF. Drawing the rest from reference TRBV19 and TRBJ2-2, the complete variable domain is DGGITQSPKYLFRKEGQNVTLSCEQNLNHDAMYWYRQDPGQGLRLIYYSQIVNDFQKGDIAEGYSVSREKKESFPLTVTSAQKNPTAFYLCASSIRSGTVNTGELFFGEGSRLTVL.

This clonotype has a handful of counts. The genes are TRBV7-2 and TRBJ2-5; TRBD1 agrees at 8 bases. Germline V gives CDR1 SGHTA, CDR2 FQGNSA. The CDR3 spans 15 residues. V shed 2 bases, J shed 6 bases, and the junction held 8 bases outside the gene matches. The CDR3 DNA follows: TGTGCCAGCAGCTTACCCACAGGGGGAACTCAGACCCAGTACTTC. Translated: CASSLPTGGTQTQYF.

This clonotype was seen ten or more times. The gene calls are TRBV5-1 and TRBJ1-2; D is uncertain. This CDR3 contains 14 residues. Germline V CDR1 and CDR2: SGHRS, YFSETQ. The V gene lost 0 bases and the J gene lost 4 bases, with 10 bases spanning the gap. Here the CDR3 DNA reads TGCGCCAGCAGCTTGGCCACGGGCCTCTATGGCTACACCTTC. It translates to CASSLATGLYGYTF.

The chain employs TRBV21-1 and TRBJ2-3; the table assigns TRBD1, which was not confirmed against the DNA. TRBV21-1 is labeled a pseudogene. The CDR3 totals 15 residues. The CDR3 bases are TGTGCCAGCAGCCACAGGAGAACAAACACAGATACGCAGTATTTT. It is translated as CASSHRRTNTDTQYF.

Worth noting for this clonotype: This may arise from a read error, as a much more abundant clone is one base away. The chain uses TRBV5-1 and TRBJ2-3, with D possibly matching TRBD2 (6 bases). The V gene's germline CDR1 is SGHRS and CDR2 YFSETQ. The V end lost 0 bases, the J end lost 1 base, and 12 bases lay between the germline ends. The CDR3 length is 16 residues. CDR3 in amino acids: CASSLAGLSGTDTQYF. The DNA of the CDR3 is TGCGCCAGCAGCTTGGCCGGACTATCGGGCACAGATACGCAGTATTTT. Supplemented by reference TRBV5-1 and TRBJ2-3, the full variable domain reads KAGVTQTPRYLIKTRGQQVTLSCSPISGHRSVSWYQQTPGQGLQFLFEYFSETQRNKGNFPGRFSGRQFSNSRSEMNVSTLELGDSALYLCASSLAGLSGTDTQYFGPGTRLTVL.

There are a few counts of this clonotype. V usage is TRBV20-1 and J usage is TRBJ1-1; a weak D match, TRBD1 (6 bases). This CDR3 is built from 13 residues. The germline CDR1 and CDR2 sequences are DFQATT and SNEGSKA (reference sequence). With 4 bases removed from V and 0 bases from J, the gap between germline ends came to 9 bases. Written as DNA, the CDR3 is TGCAGTGCTAACAGGGACATGAACACTGAAGCTTTCTTT. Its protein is CSANRDMNTEAFF.

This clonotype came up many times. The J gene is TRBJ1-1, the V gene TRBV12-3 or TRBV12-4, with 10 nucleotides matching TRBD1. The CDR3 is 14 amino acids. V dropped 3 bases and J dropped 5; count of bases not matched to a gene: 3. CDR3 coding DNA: TGTGCCAGCAGTTTTTTGGGACAGGGGACTGAAGCTTTCTTT. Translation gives CASSFLGQGTEAFF.

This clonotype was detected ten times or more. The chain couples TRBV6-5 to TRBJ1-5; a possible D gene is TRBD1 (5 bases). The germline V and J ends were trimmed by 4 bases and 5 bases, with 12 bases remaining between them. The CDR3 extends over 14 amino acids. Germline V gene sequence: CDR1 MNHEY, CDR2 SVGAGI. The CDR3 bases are TGTGCCAGCAGTTTCGACAGCTTATATCAGCCCCAGCATTTT. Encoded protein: CASSFDSLYQPQHF.